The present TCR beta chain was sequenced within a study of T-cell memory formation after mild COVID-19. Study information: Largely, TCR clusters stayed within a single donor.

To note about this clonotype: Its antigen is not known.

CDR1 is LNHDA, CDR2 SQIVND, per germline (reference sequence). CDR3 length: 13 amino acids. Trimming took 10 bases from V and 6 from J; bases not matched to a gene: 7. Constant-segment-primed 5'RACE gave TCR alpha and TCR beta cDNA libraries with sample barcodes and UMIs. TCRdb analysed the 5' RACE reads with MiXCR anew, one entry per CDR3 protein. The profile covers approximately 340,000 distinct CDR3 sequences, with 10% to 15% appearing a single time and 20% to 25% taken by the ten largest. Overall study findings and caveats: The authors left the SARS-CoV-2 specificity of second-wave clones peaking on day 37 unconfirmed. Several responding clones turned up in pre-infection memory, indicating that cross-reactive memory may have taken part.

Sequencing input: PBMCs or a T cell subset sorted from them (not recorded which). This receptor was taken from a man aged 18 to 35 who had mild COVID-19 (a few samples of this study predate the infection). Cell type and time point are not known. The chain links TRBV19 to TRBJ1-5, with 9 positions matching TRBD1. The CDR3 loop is CAISQGAFQPQHF. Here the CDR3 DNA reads TGTGCCATCTCACAGGGGGCTTTTCAGCCCCAGCATTTT. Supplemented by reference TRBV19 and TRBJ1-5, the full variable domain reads DGGITQSPKYLFRKEGQNVTLSCEQNLNHDAMYWYRQDPGQGLRLIYYSQIVNDFQKGDIAEGYSVSREKKESFPLTVTSAQKNPTAFYLCAISQGAFQPQHFGDGTRLSIL.